Below are 16 T cell receptor beta chains sequenced from a single sample in a study of shared clonotypes between healthy human individuals (dated by TCRdb to the early 2020s). To prepare the library, the immunoSEQ multiplex PCR assay was applied. The clones in this table, taken by TCRdb from immuneACCESS, are in-frame only. Not every clone is retained; where verified, under half of the shortfall comes from an unresolved V gene, and the cause of the rest is unknown. In all, the sample holds about 1.1 million clones, and around 78% of those were seen once. The ten biggest clones cover roughly 0.56% of the sample. The sequenced sample consisted of memory CD4+ T cells from PBMCs. Taken with the paper, the label for cell subset or site translates to: CD45RA-negative fraction. Receptor source: a man aged 18 to 30 in good health. Some clones in this sample may be carry-over from other donors' samples.

As regards this clone: This sample includes further DNA sequences coding for the same CDR3. The V call is TRBV5-1, the J call TRBJ1-4, with D unresolved. In germline, CDR1 is SGHRS, CDR2 YFSETQ. Trimming removed 2 bases at V and 5 bases at J, with 7 bases between. The CDR3 sequence is 13 residues long. The CDR3 here is CASSFRTNEKLFF. The CDR3 DNA sequence: TGCGCCAGCAGCTTTCGCACAAATGAAAAACTGTTTTTT. The variable domain in full, completed from reference TRBV5-1 and TRBJ1-4, reads KAGVTQTPRYLIKTRGQQVTLSCSPISGHRSVSWYQQTPGQGLQFLFEYFSETQRNKGNFPGRFSGRQFSNSRSEMNVSTLELGDSALYLCASSFRTNEKLFFGSGTQLSVL.

The chain couples TRBV6-1 to TRBJ2-7; D remains unclear. The CDR3 consists of 14 residues. Trimming took off 7 bases at V and 1 base at J, with 14 bases between the two ends. CDR1 is MNHNS and CDR2 is SASEGT in the germline V gene. Here the CDR3 reads CASISPRGSYEQYF. The CDR3 nucleotides read TGTGCCAGCATAAGCCCGCGTGGATCCTACGAGCAGTACTTC.

V and J are TRBV11-2 and TRBJ2-1, with 7 bases that match TRBD2. From germline, CDR1 is SGHAT and CDR2 FQNNGV. The CDR3 sequence is 13 residues long. V shed 8 bases and J 4 bases; nucleotides not matched to a gene: 5. The CDR3 reads CASEAGAYNEQFF. CDR3 DNA: TGTGCCAGCGAGGCGGGAGCTTACAATGAGCAGTTCTTC.

The gene calls are TRBV29-1 and TRBJ1-3, with D unclear. The CDR3 has 13 residues. The germline CDR1 and CDR2 sequences are SQVTM and ANQGSEA. Trimming took 5 bases from V and 2 from J, leaving 10 bases between them. CDR3 loop: CSVRGSAGNTIYF. In nucleotides, the CDR3 is TGCAGCGTTCGGGGAAGCGCTGGAAACACCATATATTTT.

This clone was seen at least ten times. The chain employs TRBV4-1 and TRBJ2-5; D uncertain. The V end lost 2 bases, the J end lost 1 base, and 2 bases lay between the germline ends. The CDR3 is made up of 12 amino acids. CDR1 and CDR2 from the germline V gene are MGHRA and YSYEKL. The CDR3 region is CASSQPQETQYF. The CDR3 bases are TGCGCCAGCAGCCAACCCCAAGAGACCCAGTACTTC.

This clone was picked up one time. This chain links TRBV4-1 with TRBJ2-5; D uncertain. Germline CDR1 and CDR2: MGHRA and YSYEKL. The CDR3 has 14 residues. Trimming stripped 1 base from V and 5 bases from J, with 11 bases between. Here the CDR3 reads CASSQAAREETQYF. For the CDR3, the DNA is TGCGCCAGCAGCCAAGCGGCGCGCGAGGAGACCCAGTACTTC.

The chain couples TRBV27 to TRBJ2-7; TRBD2 aligns across 9 bases. V was clipped by 4 bases and J by 4 bases; unmatched bases: 14. Germline assignment: CDR1 MNHEY and CDR2 SMNVEV (reference sequence). This CDR3 contains 17 residues. Here the CDR3 DNA reads TGTGCCAGCAGTTCCCGTGGGGCTAGCGGGGCATCTTACGAGCAGTACTTC. Protein product: CASSSRGASGASYEQYF.

J is TRBJ2-7 and V is TRBV30; maybe TRBD1 (6 bases). Germline CDR1 reads GTSNPN; CDR2 reads SVGIG (reference sequence). V lost 5 bases and J lost 0, with 17 bases in between. This CDR3 region has 15 residues. The CDR3 sequence: CAWDPGQGSSYEQYF. The CDR3 coding sequence is TGTGCCTGGGACCCGGGGCAGGGGAGCTCCTACGAGCAGTACTTC.

This clone turned up a few times. The chain recombines TRBV6-1 with TRBJ1-1; maybe TRBD1 (5 bases). Germline V gene lookup returns CDR1 MNHNS and CDR2 SASEGT. Trimming removed 10 bases from V and 3 bases from J, with 15 bases in between. The CDR3 consists of 13 residues. The CDR3 region is CATAQGADTEAFF. The CDR3 DNA reads as TGTGCCACCGCCCAGGGCGCCGACACTGAAGCTTTCTTT.

The rearrangement uses TRBV4-3 and TRBJ1-3, with no clear D. From germline, CDR1 is LGHNA and CDR2 YSLEER. The CDR3 is 16 amino acids. V lost 1 base, J lost 3 bases, and 13 bases lay in between. CDR3 sequence (DNA): TGCGCCAGCAGCCAAGCAAGTCAATCGTTTGGAAACACCATATATTTT. It is translated as CASSQASQSFGNTIYF.

This chain joins TRBV30 and TRBJ1-3; D may be TRBD1 (6 bases). Germline CDR1 is GTSNPN and CDR2 is SVGIG (reference sequence). V gave up 8 bases and J gave up 1 base, with 12 bases separating them. The CDR3 contains 13 residues. Here the CDR3 reads CAGGRGSGNTIYF. The CDR3, as DNA: TGTGCCGGGGGAAGGGGGTCTGGAAACACCATATATTTT.

V and J are TRBV13 and TRBJ2-1, with 10 bases fitting TRBD1. V was pared by 3 bases and J by 7 bases, with 6 bases of the junction left unmatched. CDR1 is PRHDT, CDR2 FYEKMQ, per germline (reference sequence). The CDR3 length is 15 residues. The CDR3 DNA is TGTGCCAGCAGCTTCACGGACAGGGGGACGAATGAGCAGTTCTTC. Its translation: CASSFTDRGTNEQFF.

This clone was seen a single time. This chain joins TRBV30 and TRBJ1-2, with a tentative D call TRBD1 (5 bases). Trimming took 3 bases from V and 4 from J, leaving 24 bases between them. The CDR3 is 17 residues long. Germline CDR1 and CDR2: GTSNPN and SVGIG (reference sequence). CDR3 DNA sequence: TGTGCCTGGAGGGCCCCGGGACGGAGTTCAACCCTCTATGGCTACACCTTC. This encodes CAWRAPGRSSTLYGYTF.

The rearrangement joins TRBV7-9 to TRBJ2-1; no clear D. V lost 5 bases, J lost 9 bases, and 11 bases lay in between. Germline CDR1 and CDR2: SEHNR and FQNEAQ (reference sequence). The CDR3 has 12 amino acids. This CDR3 reads CASSPSLTEQFF. CDR3 sequence (DNA): TGTGCCAGCAGCCCAAGTCTCACTGAGCAGTTCTTC.

V and J are TRBV29-1 and TRBJ2-5, with 8 bases matching TRBD2. This CDR3 region has 13 residues. J lost 4 bases, V lost 7 bases, and 8 bases had no gene match. The germline gives CDR1 SQVTM, CDR2 ANQGSEA. CDR3 loop: CSARGGGRETQYF. In DNA form, the CDR3 reads TGCAGCGCTCGCGGCGGGGGGCGAGAGACCCAGTACTTC.

In DNA, the CDR3 is TGTGCCAGCAGCGCTGGACAGGTAGCCGGGGAGCTGTTTTTT. This encodes CASSAGQVAGELFF. The chain links TRBV11-2 to TRBJ2-2; 7 bases agree with TRBD1. The CDR3 has 14 residues. J lost 6 bases, V lost 5 bases, and 6 bases had no gene match. The germline V gene encodes CDR1 SGHAT and CDR2 FQNNGV. The full variable domain, rest sourced from reference TRBV11-2 and TRBJ2-2, is EAGVAQSPRYKIIEKRQSVAFWCNPISGHATLYWYQQILGQGPKLLIQFQNNGVVDDSQLPKDRFSAERLKGVDSTLKIQPAKLEDSAVYLCASSAGQVAGELFFGEGSRLTVL.